One sample yielded the 3 T cell receptor beta chains listed below, sequenced in a study of T cells in Graves' hyperthyroidism and ophthalmopathy (dated by TCRdb to the late 2010s). The library was made by multiplex PCR. Instrument used: Illumina HiSeq 2000. The TCR beta CDR3 regions were amplified from RNA transcripts. The TCR CDR3 was subjected to a first round of RT-PCR using the HTBI primer set and the Qiagen OneStep RT-PCR kit. TCRdb itself trimmed the public reads at Q25 with fastp, ran MiXCR and retained productive beta chains. Rows with a matching CDR3 protein are joined into one entry that keeps the most common DNA and genes. Across this sample there are around 520,000 distinct CDR3 sequences, with over 13% seen only once. The leading ten clones occupy less than 20% of the sample. The specimen was blood. The origin of the receptors is a woman between 18 and 29 years old with Graves' hyperthyroidism.

This clonotype showed up many times. This rearrangement joins TRBV29-1 to TRBJ2-3; 7 bases align to TRBD1. CDR1 and CDR2 (germline): SQVTM, ANQGSEA. The length of the CDR3 is 13 residues. V gave up 7 bases and J gave up 5 bases; unmatched junction bases: 9. The CDR3 coding sequence is TGCAGCGCAGACGGACAGGCGGTAGATACGCAGTATTTT. Protein product: CSADGQAVDTQYF.

This clonotype was counted ten times or more. The chain is built from TRBV10-3 and TRBJ1-1; TRBD1 matches at 9 bases. Per germline, CDR1 ENHRY and CDR2 SYGVKD. With 6 bases clipped from V and 5 bases from J, the junction kept 13 bases outside the gene matches. CDR3 size: 16 residues. The CDR3 DNA is TGTGCCATCAGAAACCGGGACAGGGTCTTAGTGACTGAAGCTTTCTTT. This sequence encodes CAIRNRDRVLVTEAFF.

The J gene is TRBJ2-3, the V gene TRBV20-1, with a possible D match to TRBD2 (5 bases). Trimming left V 6 bases short and J 0 bases short, with 13 bases between. The CDR3 is made up of 14 amino acids. Per the germline V gene, CDR1 is DFQATT and CDR2 is SNEGSKA (reference sequence). The CDR3 sequence is CSAPGGFSTDTQYF. CDR3 DNA sequence: TGCAGTGCCCCCGGCGGGTTTAGCACAGATACGCAGTATTTT.